This record concerns one T cell receptor beta chain sequence. This clone occurred once. It lacks a known antigen. Per-base quality was not reported, and no clone a single base away is much larger than it. The immunoSEQ Assay, a bias-controlled multiplex PCR, was used to amplify TCRbeta CDR3 regions from genomic DNA. As for the original processing: The number of nucleated cells in each sample was estimated from the amplification of reference gene primers within the assay. To quantify the absolute abundance of each unique TCRbeta CDR3 rearrangement, sequence reads were collapsed and filtered. For each sample, productive Simpson clonality was calculated by taking the square root of Simpson's diversity index across productive rearrangements. As stored in TCRdb, this immuneACCESS dataset retains in-frame rearrangements with V and J assigned. A fraction of the clones does not appear; measured against another copy, unresolved V genes explain less than half of the discrepancy, and the remainder lacks a known reason. The V and J calls and clone size come from that table; D and trimming were worked out from the DNA. The sample records some 110,000 clones, around 80% of which are singletons. Around 5.9% of the sample comes from the top ten.

Collaborating institutions collected whole blood in K2EDTA tubes following their own protocols. For TCRbeta analysis, collaborators shipped samples in one of three forms: frozen whole blood, isolated PBMCs, or DNA extracted from either of those sample types. The CDR3 has 15 amino acids, counting the end cysteine and phenylalanine. The entry retains the CDR3 DNA only, 45 bases that are in frame from base 1. V is trimmed back by 5 bases and J by 6 bases, and the junction contains 11 bases that no gene match accounts for. CDR1 is given as SGHAT and CDR2 as FQNNGV, both from the germline V gene. The data were taken from a study of blood T cell repertoires in COVID-19 (dated by TCRdb to the early 2020s). Looking at the study overall: Collaborator samples came from the United States, Italy and Spain and covered acute and convalescent phases of COVID-19. The material from the prospective study consisted of cDNA or gDNA derived from T cells, B-cell-depleted T cells, or PBMCs. Subjects who had been exposed to COVID-19, were actively infected with it, or had recovered from it provided the deeply sampled blood TCRbeta repertoires that made up the dataset. The repertoires were released in a freely available public database meant as a resource for research on the immune response to SARS-CoV-2. The samples were drawn from the first 160 participants of the ongoing ImmuneRACE study and from roughly 1,300 subjects provided by 6 global collaborators. A de-identified subject ID, COVID-19 status, age in years and sex were almost always included in the sample metadata. Where available, HLA class I and class II types were taken from metadata supplied by the sample provider and were not determined by assay-based typing. Findings and caveats that apply to the study as a whole: The amount of clinical and demographic metadata varied by source and participant and was provided uncurated.

The chain joins TRBV11-2 to TRBJ2-7, with 9 bases aligning to TRBD1. The sample taken for sequencing was peripheral blood. This TCR derives from a man in his 70s with acute or convalescent COVID-19. DNA sequence: TGTGCCAGCAGCATCTCTTCGACAGGGGGACGCGAGCAGTACTTC. It specifies CASSISSTGGREQYF. Reference TRBV11-2 and TRBJ2-7 proteins supply the regions before and after the CDR3; the full variable domain is: EAGVAQSPRYKIIEKRQSVAFWCNPISGHATLYWYQQILGQGPKLLIQFQNNGVVDDSQLPKDRFSAERLKGVDSTLKIQPAKLEDSAVYLCASSISSTGGREQYFGPGTRLTVT.